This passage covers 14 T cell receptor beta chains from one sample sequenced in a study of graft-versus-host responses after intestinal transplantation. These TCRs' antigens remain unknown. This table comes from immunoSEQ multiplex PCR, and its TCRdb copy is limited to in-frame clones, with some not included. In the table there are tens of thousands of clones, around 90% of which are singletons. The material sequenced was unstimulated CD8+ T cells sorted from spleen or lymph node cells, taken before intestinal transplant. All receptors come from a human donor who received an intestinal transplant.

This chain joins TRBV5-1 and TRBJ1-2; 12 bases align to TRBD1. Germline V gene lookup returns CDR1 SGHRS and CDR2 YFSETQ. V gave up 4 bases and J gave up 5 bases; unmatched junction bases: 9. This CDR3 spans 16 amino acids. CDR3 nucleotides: TGCGCCAGCAGCCCGGGACAGGGGGCTGAGGGTTATGGCTACACCTTC. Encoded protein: CASSPGQGAEGYGYTF.

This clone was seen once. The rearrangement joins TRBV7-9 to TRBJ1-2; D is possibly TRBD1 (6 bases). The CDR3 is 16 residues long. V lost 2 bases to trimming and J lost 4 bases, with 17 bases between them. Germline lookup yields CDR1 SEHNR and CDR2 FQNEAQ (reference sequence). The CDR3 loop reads CASSLLRAGGTYGYTF. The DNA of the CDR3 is TGTGCCAGCAGCTTACTTCGGGCGGGGGGCACCTATGGCTACACCTTC.

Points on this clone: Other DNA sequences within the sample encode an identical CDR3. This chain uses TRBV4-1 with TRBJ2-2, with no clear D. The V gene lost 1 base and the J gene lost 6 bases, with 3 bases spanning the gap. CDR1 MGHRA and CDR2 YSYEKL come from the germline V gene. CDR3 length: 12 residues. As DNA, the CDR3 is TGCGCCAGCAGCCAAGCTGCCGGGGAGCTGTTTTTT. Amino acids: CASSQAAGELFF.

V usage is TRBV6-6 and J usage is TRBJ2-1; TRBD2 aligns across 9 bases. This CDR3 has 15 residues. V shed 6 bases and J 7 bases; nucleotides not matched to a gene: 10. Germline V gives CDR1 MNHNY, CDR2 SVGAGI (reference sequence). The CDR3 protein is CASRDWTSDKNEQFF. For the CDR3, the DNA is TGTGCCAGCAGAGACTGGACTAGCGATAAAAATGAGCAGTTCTTC.

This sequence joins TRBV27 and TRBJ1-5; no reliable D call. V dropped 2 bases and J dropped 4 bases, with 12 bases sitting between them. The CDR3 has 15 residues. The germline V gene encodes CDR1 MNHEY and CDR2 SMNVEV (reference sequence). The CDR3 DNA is TGTGCCAGCAGTTTACGGTACAGCATAAATCAGCCCCAGCATTTT. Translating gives CASSLRYSINQPQHF.

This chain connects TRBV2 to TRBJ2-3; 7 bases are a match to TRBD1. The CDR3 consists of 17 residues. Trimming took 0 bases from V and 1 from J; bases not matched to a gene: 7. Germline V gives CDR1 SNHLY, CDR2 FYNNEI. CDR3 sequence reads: CASSEAPAGGRTDTQYF. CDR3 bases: TGTGCCAGCAGTGAAGCGCCGGCAGGGGGTCGCACAGATACGCAGTATTTT.

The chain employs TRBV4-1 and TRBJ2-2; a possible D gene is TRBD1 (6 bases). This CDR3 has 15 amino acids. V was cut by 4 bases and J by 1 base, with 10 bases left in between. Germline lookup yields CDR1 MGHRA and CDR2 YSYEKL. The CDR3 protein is CASSPGQMNTGELFF. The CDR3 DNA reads TGCGCCAGCAGCCCAGGACAGATGAACACCGGGGAGCTGTTTTTT.

CDR3 sequence (DNA): TGTGCCAGCAGCCCCAACATCTACCGCGGGGTCAGGAACTATGGCTACACCTTC. This sequence encodes CASSPNIYRGVRNYGYTF. The chain is built from TRBV7-2 and TRBJ1-2; D call uncertain. Germline loops: CDR1 SGHTA, CDR2 FQGNSA. The CDR3 runs 18 residues. The V end was cut by 5 bases, the J end by 2 bases, with 24 bases between.

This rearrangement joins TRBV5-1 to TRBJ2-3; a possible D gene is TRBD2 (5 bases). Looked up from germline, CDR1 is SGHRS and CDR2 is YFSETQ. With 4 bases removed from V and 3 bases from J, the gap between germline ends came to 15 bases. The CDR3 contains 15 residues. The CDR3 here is CASSPYEGRTDTQYF. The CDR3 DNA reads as TGCGCCAGCAGCCCTTATGAAGGGAGAACAGATACGCAGTATTTT.

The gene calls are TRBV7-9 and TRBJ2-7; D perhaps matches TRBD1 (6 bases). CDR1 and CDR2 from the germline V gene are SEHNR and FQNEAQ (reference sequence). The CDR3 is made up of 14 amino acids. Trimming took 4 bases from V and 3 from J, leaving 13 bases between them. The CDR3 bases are TGTGCCAGCAGCTGGGGAACAGGGCTCTACGAGCAGTACTTC. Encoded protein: CASSWGTGLYEQYF.

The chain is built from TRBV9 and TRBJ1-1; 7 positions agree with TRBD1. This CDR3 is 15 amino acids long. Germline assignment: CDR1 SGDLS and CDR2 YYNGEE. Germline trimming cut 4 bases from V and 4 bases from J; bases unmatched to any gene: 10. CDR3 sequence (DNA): TGTGCCAGCAGCCCCTGGGACAGCTGGGCCACTGAAGCTTTCTTT. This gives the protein CASSPWDSWATEAFF. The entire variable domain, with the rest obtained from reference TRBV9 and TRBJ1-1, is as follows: DSGVTQTPKHLITATGQRVTLRCSPRSGDLSVYWYQQSLDQGLQFLIQYYNGEERAKGNILERFSAQQFPDLHSELNLSSLELGDSALYFCASSPWDSWATEAFFGQGTRLTVV.

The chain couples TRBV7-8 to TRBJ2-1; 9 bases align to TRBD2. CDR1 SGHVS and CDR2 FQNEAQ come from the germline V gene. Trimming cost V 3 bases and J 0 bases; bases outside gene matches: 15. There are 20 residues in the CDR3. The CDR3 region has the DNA TGTGCCAGCAGCTTCCCGAGGGAAGCGGGAGGATTTAACTCCTACAATGAGCAGTTCTTC. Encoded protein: CASSFPREAGGFNSYNEQFF.

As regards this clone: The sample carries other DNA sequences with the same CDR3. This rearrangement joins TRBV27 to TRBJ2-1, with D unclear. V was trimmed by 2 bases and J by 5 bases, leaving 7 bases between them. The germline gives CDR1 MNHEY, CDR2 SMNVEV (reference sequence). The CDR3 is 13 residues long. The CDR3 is CASSLGLDNEQFF. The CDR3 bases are TGTGCCAGCAGTTTAGGCCTAGACAATGAGCAGTTCTTC.

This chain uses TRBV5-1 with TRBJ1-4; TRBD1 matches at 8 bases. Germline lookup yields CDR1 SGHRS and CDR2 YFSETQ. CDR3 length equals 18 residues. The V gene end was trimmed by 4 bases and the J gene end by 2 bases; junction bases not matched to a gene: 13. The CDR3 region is CASSPRGQGGSTNEKLFF. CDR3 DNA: TGCGCCAGCAGCCCGAGAGGACAGGGAGGTTCGACTAATGAAAAACTGTTTTTT.